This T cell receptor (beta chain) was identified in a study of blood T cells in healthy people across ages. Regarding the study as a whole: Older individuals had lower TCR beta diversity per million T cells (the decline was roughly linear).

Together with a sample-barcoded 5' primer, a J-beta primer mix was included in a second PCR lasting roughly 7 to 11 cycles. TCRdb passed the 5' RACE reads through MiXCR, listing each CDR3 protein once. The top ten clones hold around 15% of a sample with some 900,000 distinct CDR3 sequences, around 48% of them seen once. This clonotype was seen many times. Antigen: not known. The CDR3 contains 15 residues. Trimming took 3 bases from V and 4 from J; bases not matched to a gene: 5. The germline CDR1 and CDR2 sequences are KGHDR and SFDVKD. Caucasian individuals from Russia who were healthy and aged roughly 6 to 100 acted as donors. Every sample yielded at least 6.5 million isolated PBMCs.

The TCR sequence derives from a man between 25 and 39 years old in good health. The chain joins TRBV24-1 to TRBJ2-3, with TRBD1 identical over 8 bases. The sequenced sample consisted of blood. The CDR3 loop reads CATSDRTGIADTQYF. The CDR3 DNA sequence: TGTGCCACCAGTGATCGGACAGGGATTGCAGATACGCAGTATTTT.